Each of the 3 T cell receptor beta chains below was sequenced from the same sample in a study of radiotherapy plus CTLA-4 blockade in lung cancer. Method: immunoSEQ multiplex PCR; TCRdb's copy keeps in-frame clones and lacks some. The sample includes about 90,000 clones, 72% of them seen just once. Material: peripheral blood, obtained from a patient treated with radiotherapy plus ipilimumab. Receptor source: a human donor with non-small cell lung cancer that progressed on radiotherapy plus ipilimumab.

The DNA for the CDR3 is TGTGCCAGCAGCGTTTCTGGGGCCAACGTCCTGACTTTC. Protein: CASSVSGANVLTF. The chain has TRBV9 and TRBJ2-6; D gene unclear. This CDR3 comprises 13 residues. The V end lost 2 bases, the J end lost 1 base, and 1 base lay between the germline ends. CDR1 is SGDLS, CDR2 YYNGEE, per germline. The full variable domain, with the rest looked up from reference TRBV9 and TRBJ2-6, is DSGVTQTPKHLITATGQRVTLRCSPRSGDLSVYWYQQSLDQGLQFLIQYYNGEERAKGNILERFSAQQFPDLHSELNLSSLELGDSALYFCASSVSGANVLTFGAGSRLTVL.

The chain joins TRBV6-1 to TRBJ2-5, with 8 bases aligning to TRBD2. CDR1 and CDR2 from the germline V gene are MNHNS and SASEGT. Trimming at V came to 2 bases and at J to 1 base, leaving 18 bases not matched to a gene. There are 20 residues in the CDR3. The CDR3 DNA sequence: TGTGCCAGCAGTGAACATCGGGGATGGCGCCCGGGGGGGGGCCAAGAGACCCAGTACTTC. This encodes CASSEHRGWRPGGGQETQYF.

CDR3 in amino acids: CASSATSGNEQFF. In DNA form, the CDR3 reads TGTGCCAGCAGCGCAACTAGCGGGAATGAGCAGTTCTTC. V is TRBV9 and J is TRBJ2-1, with TRBD2 identical over 9 bases. Germline V gene data show CDR1 as SGDLS and CDR2 as YYNGEE. This CDR3 spans 13 amino acids. V shed 3 bases, J shed 7 bases, and the junction held 2 bases outside the gene matches.